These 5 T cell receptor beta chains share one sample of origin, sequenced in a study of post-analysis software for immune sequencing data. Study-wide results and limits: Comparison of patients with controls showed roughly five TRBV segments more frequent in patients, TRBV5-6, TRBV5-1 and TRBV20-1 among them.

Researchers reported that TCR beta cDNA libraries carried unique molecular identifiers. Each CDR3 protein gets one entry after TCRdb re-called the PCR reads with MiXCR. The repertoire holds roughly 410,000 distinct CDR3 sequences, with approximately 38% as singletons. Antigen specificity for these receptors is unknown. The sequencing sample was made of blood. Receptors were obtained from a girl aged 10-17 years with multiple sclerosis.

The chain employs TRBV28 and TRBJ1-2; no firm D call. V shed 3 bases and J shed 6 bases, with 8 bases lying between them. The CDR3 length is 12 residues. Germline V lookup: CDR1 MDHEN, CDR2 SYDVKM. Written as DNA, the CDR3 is TGTGCCAGCAGTTTTTGGACGGATGGCTACACCTTC. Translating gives CASSFWTDGYTF.

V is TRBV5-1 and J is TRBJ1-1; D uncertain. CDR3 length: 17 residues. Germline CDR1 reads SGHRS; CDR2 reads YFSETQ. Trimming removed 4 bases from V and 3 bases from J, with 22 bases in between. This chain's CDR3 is CASSPEVGGIFDTEAFF. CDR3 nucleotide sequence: TGCGCCAGCAGCCCCGAGGTCGGCGGAATATTTGACACTGAAGCTTTCTTT. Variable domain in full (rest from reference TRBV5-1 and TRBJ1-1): KAGVTQTPRYLIKTRGQQVTLSCSPISGHRSVSWYQQTPGQGLQFLFEYFSETQRNKGNFPGRFSGRQFSNSRSEMNVSTLELGDSALYLCASSPEVGGIFDTEAFFGQGTRLTVV.

The CDR3 DNA is TGTGCCAGTAGGACCCGGGACAGGGGCGTGGATACGCAGTATTTT. Protein sequence: CASRTRDRGVDTQYF. V is TRBV19 and J is TRBJ2-3, with 10 bases matching TRBD1. CDR1 is LNHDA and CDR2 is SQIVND in the germline V gene (reference sequence). The CDR3 runs to 15 residues. V gave up 6 bases and J gave up 6 bases; unmatched junction bases: 9.

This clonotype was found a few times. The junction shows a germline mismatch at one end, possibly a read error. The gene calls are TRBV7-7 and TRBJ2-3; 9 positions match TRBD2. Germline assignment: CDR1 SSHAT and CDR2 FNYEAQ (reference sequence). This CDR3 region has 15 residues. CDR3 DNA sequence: TGTGCTAGCAGTTTTACTAGCGGGAGCACAGATACGCAGTATTTT. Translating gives CASSFTSGSTDTQYF.

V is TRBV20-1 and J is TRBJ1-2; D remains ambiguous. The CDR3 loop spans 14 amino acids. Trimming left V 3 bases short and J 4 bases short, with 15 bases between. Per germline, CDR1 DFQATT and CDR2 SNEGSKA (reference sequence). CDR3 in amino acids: CSASKQTRSYGYTF. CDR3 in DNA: TGCAGTGCTAGCAAACAGACAAGGTCCTATGGCTACACCTTC.